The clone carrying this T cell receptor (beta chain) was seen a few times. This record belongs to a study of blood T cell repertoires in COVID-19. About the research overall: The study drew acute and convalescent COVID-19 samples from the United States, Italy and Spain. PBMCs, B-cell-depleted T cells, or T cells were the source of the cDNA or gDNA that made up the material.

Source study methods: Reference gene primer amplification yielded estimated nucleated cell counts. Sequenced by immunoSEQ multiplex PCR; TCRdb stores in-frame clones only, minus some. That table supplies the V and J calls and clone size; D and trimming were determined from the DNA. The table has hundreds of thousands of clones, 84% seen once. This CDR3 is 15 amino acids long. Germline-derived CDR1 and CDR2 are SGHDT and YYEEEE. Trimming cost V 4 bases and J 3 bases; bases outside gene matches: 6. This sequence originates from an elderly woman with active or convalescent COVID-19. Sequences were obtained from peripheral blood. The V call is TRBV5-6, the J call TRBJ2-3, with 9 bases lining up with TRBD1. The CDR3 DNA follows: TGTGCCAGCAGCCCCACCGGACAGGGGACAGATACGCAGTATTTT. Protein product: CASSPTGQGTDTQYF. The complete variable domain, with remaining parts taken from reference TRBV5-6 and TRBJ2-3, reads DAGVTQSPTHLIKTRGQQVTLRCSPKSGHDTVSWYQQALGQGPQFIFQYYEEEERQRGNFPDRFSGHQFPNYSSELNVNALLLGDSALYLCASSPTGQGTDTQYFGPGTRLTVL.